These 25 T cell receptor beta chains came from one sample sequenced in a study of cytomegalovirus exposure and HLA in healthy donors. Both 60 Vbeta primers and 13 Jbeta primers went into the PCR. Sequencing used immunoSEQ multiplex PCR; TCRdb keeps in-frame clones, though not all of them. This sample has hundreds of thousands of clones, with approximately 90% found just once. The specimen was PBMCs. These receptors were taken from a woman in her late teens or twenties in good health and CMV-seronegative.

Here the CDR3 DNA reads TGCGCCAGCAGCAACTTCGACAGGGGGTTGGCTGAAGCTTTCTTT. It encodes CASSNFDRGLAEAFF. The chain combines TRBV5-1 with TRBJ1-1; 9 positions agree with TRBD1. The CDR3 contains 15 residues. Losses at the gene ends were 4 bases for V and 6 bases for J; bases not matched to a gene: 10. Germline V lookup: CDR1 SGHRS, CDR2 YFSETQ.

Comment on this clone: This same CDR3 is encoded by further DNA sequences in the sample. The rearrangement joins TRBV6-1 to TRBJ1-6; D is possibly TRBD1 (6 bases). In germline, CDR1 is MNHNS, CDR2 SASEGT. Deletions cut 2 bases from V and 13 bases from J, with 18 bases between. The CDR3 totals 15 residues. The CDR3 sequence is CASSEMPRGGSPLHF. The CDR3 DNA is TGTGCCAGCAGTGAAATGCCTCGAGGGGGATCCCCCCTCCACTTT.

This sequence joins TRBV27 and TRBJ2-5; 16 bases are shared with TRBD2. The CDR3 covers 16 residues. With V trimmed by 10 bases and J by 2 bases, 7 bases remained unmatched. Germline V gives CDR1 MNHEY, CDR2 SMNVEV (reference sequence). This CDR3 reads CATTGGLAGGQETQYF. The CDR3 DNA reads as TGTGCCACCACGGGGGGACTAGCGGGGGGGCAAGAGACCCAGTACTTC.

The CDR3 coding sequence is TGTGCCTGGAACGGTCCCACCAGCACAGATACGCAGTATTTT. Translated, it gives CAWNGPTSTDTQYF. This chain joins TRBV30 and TRBJ2-3; D gene unclear. The CDR3 consists of 14 residues. CDR1 and CDR2 from the germline V gene are GTSNPN and SVGIG (reference sequence). Between the trimmed V and J ends, which lost 4 bases and 0 bases, there was a span of 11 bases.

The chain links TRBV5-1 to TRBJ2-1; a weak D match, TRBD2 (6 bases). Trimming took off 4 bases at V and 0 bases at J, with 29 bases between the two ends. From germline, CDR1 is SGHRS and CDR2 YFSETQ. The CDR3 sequence is 21 residues long. CDR3 nucleotides: TGCGCCAGCAGCGCGAGGGGACTTAAGACAAATAGCCCCATCTCCTACAATGAGCAGTTCTTC. Protein sequence: CASSARGLKTNSPISYNEQFF.

This sequence joins TRBV2 and TRBJ1-3; no firm D call. This CDR3 has 13 amino acids. Germline values: CDR1 SNHLY, CDR2 FYNNEI. Trimming took 9 bases from V and 1 from J, leaving 10 bases between them. The CDR3 coding sequence is TGTGCCAGGGGTCCTAGGTCTGGAAACACCATATATTTT. This encodes CARGPRSGNTIYF.

The V gene is TRBV27, the J gene TRBJ2-1; D possibly corresponds to TRBD1 (6 bases). The CDR3 covers 17 residues. From germline, CDR1 is MNHEY and CDR2 SMNVEV (reference sequence). Trimming pared 0 bases from V and 2 bases from J, leaving 14 bases between. CDR3: CASSLSIGQSTYNEQFF. CDR3 coding DNA: TGTGCCAGCAGTTTATCGATCGGACAGAGTACCTACAATGAGCAGTTCTTC.

V is TRBV2 and J is TRBJ1-1; 10 nucleotides agree with TRBD1. J gave up 5 bases and V 6 bases, and 0 bases lay outside the gene matches. This CDR3 region has 12 residues. Germline CDR1 SNHLY, CDR2 FYNNEI. Here the CDR3 DNA reads TGTGCCAGCAGGGACAGGGGGACTGAAGCTTTCTTT. Its protein is CASRDRGTEAFF.

The V gene is TRBV27, the J gene TRBJ1-2; 8 bases fit TRBD1. Germline values: CDR1 MNHEY, CDR2 SMNVEV (reference sequence). There are 14 residues in the CDR3. V lost 4 bases, J lost 7 bases, and 8 bases stayed unmatched. CDR3 loop: CASSSPGQVFGYTF. CDR3 coding DNA: TGTGCCAGCAGTTCACCGGGACAGGTTTTTGGCTACACCTTC.

The chain is built from TRBV18 and TRBJ2-4; 7 bases agree with TRBD1. V lost 2 bases, J lost 0 bases, and 4 bases stayed unmatched. The CDR3 has 16 residues. Per the germline V gene, CDR1 is KGHSH and CDR2 is LQKENI. The CDR3 coding sequence is TGTGCCAGCTCACCAGGACAGGTTTTAGCCAAAAACATTCAGTACTTC. It specifies CASSPGQVLAKNIQYF.

This clone appeared a few times. This chain uses TRBV5-6 with TRBJ1-3; 8 positions agree with TRBD1. The CDR3 runs to 17 residues. The ends lost 4 bases at V and 4 bases at J; junction bases unmatched: 13. Germline V gives CDR1 SGHDT, CDR2 YYEEEE. The CDR3, as DNA: TGTGCCAGCAGCGGCGGACAGGGTTGGACTTACGGAAACACCATATATTTT. Amino acid sequence: CASSGGQGWTYGNTIYF.

The rearrangement uses TRBV7-2 and TRBJ1-3, with D unresolved. Germline assignment: CDR1 SGHTA and CDR2 FQGNSA. CDR3 length: 14 residues. V lost 4 bases and J lost 0, with 7 bases in between. Here the CDR3 reads CASSSQSSGNTIYF. DNA of the CDR3: TGTGCCAGCAGCTCACAGAGCTCTGGAAACACCATATATTTT. The whole variable domain, remainder taken from reference TRBV7-2 and TRBJ1-3, is GAGVSQSPSNKVTEKGKDVELRCDPISGHTALYWYRQSLGQGLEFLIYFQGNSAPDKSGLPSDRFSAERTGGSVSTLTIQRTQQEDSAVYLCASSSQSSGNTIYFGEGSWLTVV.

The chain joins TRBV19 to TRBJ2-1, with D perhaps TRBD2 (6 bases). Germline loops: CDR1 LNHDA, CDR2 SQIVND (reference sequence). The length of the CDR3 is 18 residues. CDR3 in amino acids: CGRRLARPCTPLRPEQFF. The CDR3 coding sequence is TGTGGAAGACGGCTAGCGCGGCCGTGCACCCCACTGCGACCTGAGCAGTTCTTC.

The rearrangement joins TRBV7-6 to TRBJ2-3; D remains unclear. Between the trimmed V and J ends, which lost 3 bases and 0 bases, there was a span of 10 bases. The germline CDR1 and CDR2 sequences are SGHVS and FNYEAQ. The CDR3 extends over 15 amino acids. The CDR3 DNA reads TGTGCCAGCAGCTTCACCAAGACAAGCACAGATACGCAGTATTTT. It yields the protein CASSFTKTSTDTQYF.

This chain joins TRBV19 and TRBJ1-5; 7 nucleotides match TRBD1. This CDR3 comprises 16 residues. With 4 bases clipped from V and 0 bases from J, the junction kept 6 bases outside the gene matches. Germline V CDR1 and CDR2: LNHDA, SQIVND (reference sequence). CDR3 DNA sequence: TGTGCCAGTAGTAGATGGGACAGTCATAGCAATCAGCCCCAGCATTTT. Its protein product is CASSRWDSHSNQPQHF.

The chain joins TRBV5-6 to TRBJ2-3; TRBD2 agrees at 8 bases. This CDR3 comprises 16 residues. The germline V gene encodes CDR1 SGHDT and CDR2 YYEEEE. With V trimmed by 0 bases and J by 0 bases, 3 bases remained unmatched. The CDR3 nucleotides are TGTGCCAGCAGCTTGGGGGGACTAGGGAGCACAGATACGCAGTATTTT. This sequence encodes CASSLGGLGSTDTQYF.

The chain links TRBV19 to TRBJ1-1; 7 bases fit TRBD1. The CDR3 is made up of 13 amino acids. V gave up 3 bases and J gave up 10 bases; unmatched junction bases: 8. Germline values: CDR1 LNHDA, CDR2 SQIVND (reference sequence). The CDR3 loop is CASSILGGEVAFF. The CDR3 DNA is TGTGCCAGTAGTATTTTAGGGGGCGAGGTAGCTTTCTTT. Combining the CDR3 with reference TRBV19 and TRBJ1-1 gives the whole variable domain DGGITQSPKYLFRKEGQNVTLSCEQNLNHDAMYWYRQDPGQGLRLIYYSQIVNDFQKGDIAEGYSVSREKKESFPLTVTSAQKNPTAFYLCASSILGGEVAFFGQGTRLTVV.

The chain carries TRBV7-9 and TRBJ2-1, with D tentatively TRBD2 (5 bases). From germline, CDR1 is SEHNR and CDR2 FQNEAQ (reference sequence). This CDR3 is 15 amino acids long. V was shortened by 5 bases and J by 2 bases, with 13 bases between the two germline ends. CDR3 coding DNA: TGTGCCAGCAGCATAGGAGGCAGCCCCTACAATGAGCAGTTCTTC. Residues: CASSIGGSPYNEQFF.

This clone has a handful of counts. The V call is TRBV25-1, the J call TRBJ1-1; 8 bases align to TRBD1. The germline V gene has CDR1 MGHDK and CDR2 SYGVNS. This CDR3 region has 17 residues. With V trimmed by 5 bases and J by 0 bases, 11 bases remained unmatched. The CDR3 reads CASSPADRAYLNTEAFF. The CDR3 DNA reads TGTGCCAGCAGTCCCGCGGACAGGGCGTACTTGAACACTGAAGCTTTCTTT.

As concerns this clone: Other nucleotide sequences in the sample specify the same CDR3. The chain joins TRBV13 to TRBJ2-7; the match to TRBD1 covers 9 bases. The germline V gene has CDR1 PRHDT and CDR2 FYEKMQ (reference sequence). The CDR3 covers 13 residues. V shed 6 bases and J 3 bases; nucleotides not matched to a gene: 3. CDR3 bases: TGTGCCAGCAGTCGGACAGGGGACTACGAGCAGTACTTC. Translated: CASSRTGDYEQYF.

The J gene is TRBJ1-5, the V gene TRBV19; D call uncertain. Germline CDR1 is LNHDA and CDR2 is SQIVND (reference sequence). CDR3 length equals 13 residues. The germline V and J ends were trimmed by 4 bases and 7 bases, with 11 bases remaining between them. The CDR3 DNA reads as TGTGCCAGTAGTACCCGCGGGATCCAGCCCCAGCATTTT. It translates to CASSTRGIQPQHF.

This chain links TRBV10-3 with TRBJ1-1; D is possibly TRBD1 (5 bases). The CDR3 has 12 residues. V was cut by 11 bases and J by 8 bases, with 18 bases left in between. Per the germline V gene, CDR1 is ENHRY and CDR2 is SYGVKD. The CDR3 protein is CAARPQGSEAFF. CDR3 DNA sequence: TGTGCCGCCCGTCCCCAGGGCAGCGAAGCTTTCTTT.

In this sample, this clone turned up once. The rearrangement uses TRBV29-1 and TRBJ2-5, with 7 bases identical to TRBD1. Germline V gene data show CDR1 as SQVTM and CDR2 as ANQGSEA. This CDR3 contains 13 residues. V shed 4 bases, J shed 2 bases, and the junction held 4 bases outside the gene matches. The CDR3 DNA reads TGCAGCGTTGCACCGGGACAGCAAGAGACCCAGTACTTC. This codes for CSVAPGQQETQYF.

This clone appeared a single time. The J gene is TRBJ1-3, the V gene TRBV7-9; no clear D. Trimming pared 0 bases from V and 0 bases from J, leaving 6 bases between. The CDR3 loop spans 15 amino acids. The germline V gene has CDR1 SEHNR and CDR2 FQNEAQ (reference sequence). The CDR3 region is CASSLAGSSGNTIYF. The CDR3 DNA follows: TGTGCCAGCAGCTTAGCCGGGAGCTCTGGAAACACCATATATTTT.

V is TRBV2 and J is TRBJ2-2; 8 bases match TRBD1. The V segment lost 11 bases and the J segment 5 bases; nucleotides outside the gene matches: 7. Germline-derived CDR1 and CDR2 are SNHLY and FYNNEI. This CDR3 has 13 residues. The CDR3 nucleotides are TGTGCCGTAGGGCAGGGGGCAACCGGGGAGCTGTTTTTT. Its translation: CAVGQGATGELFF.